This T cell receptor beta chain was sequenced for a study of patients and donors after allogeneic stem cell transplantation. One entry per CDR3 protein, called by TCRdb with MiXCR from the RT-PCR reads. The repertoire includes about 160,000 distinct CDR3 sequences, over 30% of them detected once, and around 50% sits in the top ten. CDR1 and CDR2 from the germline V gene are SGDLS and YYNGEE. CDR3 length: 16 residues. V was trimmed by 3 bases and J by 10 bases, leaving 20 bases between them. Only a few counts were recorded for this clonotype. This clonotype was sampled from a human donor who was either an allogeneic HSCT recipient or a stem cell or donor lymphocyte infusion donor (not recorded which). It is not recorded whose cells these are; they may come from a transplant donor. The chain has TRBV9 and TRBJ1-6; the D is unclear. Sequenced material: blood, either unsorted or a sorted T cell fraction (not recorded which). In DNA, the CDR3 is TGTGCCAGCAGCGCCCCCGAGAGGGCAGGCAGATCACCCCTCCACTTT. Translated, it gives CASSAPERAGRSPLHF.